The text below deals with one TCR beta chain. This clonotype came up a few times. Its antigen specificity is not known. Per-base qualities were not stored, and no clone one base away is much larger. The entry originates in a study of identical twins' blood T cells (dated by TCRdb to 2012 to 2015). For the study in its entirety: The approximately twelve libraries, six for the alpha chain and six for the beta chain, yielded about 50 million Illumina reads in total. Using next-generation sequencing, the study compared the TCR alpha and beta chain repertoires of three pairs of monozygous twins to assess how genetics influences repertoire formation. The investigation overall reported the following: The number of shared CDR3 clonotypes between two donors was mainly determined by the product of their cloneset sizes, and twins did not clearly deviate from this trend. Twin pairs were reported to be markedly more alike in V gene usage than unrelated donors were, even when looking at non-selected out-of-frame TCRbeta clonotypes. Because the twins were raised together, environmental influences could not be ruled out as an explanation for the similarity between twins. The study stated that the proposed role of the TCRalpha J segment in MHC recognition during thymic selection needs to be validated by independent studies. Among the most abundant TCRbeta clonotypes, each donor shared more CDR3 sequences with her twin than with unrelated donors.

Six healthy women forming three monozygous twin pairs were used as donors. All three twin pairs had been reared together and were thought likely to have met the same infectious agents and vaccines. RNA was isolated from peripheral blood mononuclear cells and used to prepare TCR cDNA libraries. Receptor amplification or capture employed 5' RACE. The sequencer listed for this sample is Illumina Genome Analyzer IIx. To prepare the RNA-based TCR cDNA libraries, a previously described protocol was followed, with several modifications. Sample-specific barcodes were introduced on both ends of each TCR cDNA library during cDNA synthesis and amplification to prevent cross-contamination. The source study handled its data this way. Between about 100,000 and nearly 500,000 clonotypes were identified per individual, and roughly 2.2 to 3.6 million CDR3-containing reads were obtained per library. Reads with improper barcode index combinations were discarded, and clonesets were then built for each library with the MiTCR software. While assembling CDR3 clonotypes, MiTCR corrected PCR and sequencing errors and either filtered or rescued low-quality reads. Artificial out-of-frame clonotypes were mapped to in-frame sequences, with one indel allowed in the CDR3, and then removed. Similarity of V and J gene usage between donors was measured as Jensen-Shannon divergence divided by mean entropy. TCRdb cleaned the public reads at Q25 with fastp, built clones with MiXCR and kept in-frame beta chains. Each entry merges the rows of one CDR3 protein and shows their most common DNA and genes. The V and J calls were not made by the authors but by TCRdb's processing. Present in this sample are 300,000 to 400,000 distinct CDR3 sequences, roughly 30% of which were seen just once. The leading ten clones occupy roughly 5.5% of the sample.

Between the V and J ends, shortened by 4 bases and 8 bases respectively, the junction contains 12 bases. The CDR3 has 13 amino acids, counting the end cysteine and phenylalanine. The entry retains the CDR3 DNA only, 39 bases that are in frame from base 1. Per the germline V gene, SNHLY is the CDR1 and FYNNEI is the CDR2. The specimen sequenced was PBMCs. The chain couples TRBV2 to TRBJ1-5; a weak D assignment points to TRBD1 (6 bases agree). The clonotype originates from a woman between 18 and 50 years old in good health. Read as DNA, the sequence is TGTGCCAGCAGTGGACAGGCAGGGGAGCCCCAGCATTTT. It specifies CASSGQAGEPQHF.